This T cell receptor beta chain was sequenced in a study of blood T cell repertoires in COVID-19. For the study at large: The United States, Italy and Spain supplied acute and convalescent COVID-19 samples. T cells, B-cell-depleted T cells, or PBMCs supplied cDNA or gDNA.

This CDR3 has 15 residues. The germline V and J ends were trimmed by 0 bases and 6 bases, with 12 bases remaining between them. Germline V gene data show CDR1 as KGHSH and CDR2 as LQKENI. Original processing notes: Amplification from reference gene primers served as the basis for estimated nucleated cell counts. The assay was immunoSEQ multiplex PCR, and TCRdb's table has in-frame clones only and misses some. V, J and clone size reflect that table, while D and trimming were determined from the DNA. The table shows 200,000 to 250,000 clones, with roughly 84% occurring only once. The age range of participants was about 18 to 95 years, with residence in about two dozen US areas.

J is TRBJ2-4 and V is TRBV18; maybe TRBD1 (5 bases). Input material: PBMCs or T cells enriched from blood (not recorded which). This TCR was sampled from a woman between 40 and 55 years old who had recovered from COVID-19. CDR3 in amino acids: CASSPPENRLNIQYF. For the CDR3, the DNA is TGTGCCAGCTCACCACCGGAGAACAGGTTAAACATTCAGTACTTC.